The next 10 T cell receptor beta chains were all read from a single sample in a study of cytomegalovirus exposure and HLA in healthy donors. Use of 60 Vbeta and 13 Jbeta primers characterized the PCR. Sequencing used immunoSEQ multiplex PCR; TCRdb keeps in-frame clones, though not all of them. This sample has approximately 130,000 clones, with 70% to 90% found just once. Input material: PBMCs. The source is a man aged 35-49 years in good health and CMV-seronegative.

The J gene is TRBJ1-1, the V gene TRBV5-1, with 8 bases lining up with TRBD1. In germline, CDR1 is SGHRS, CDR2 YFSETQ. Trimming cost V 4 bases and J 1 base; bases outside gene matches: 3. The CDR3 sequence is 14 residues long. CDR3 in amino acids: CASSGGTGNTEAFF. The CDR3 DNA is TGCGCCAGCAGCGGGGGGACAGGGAACACTGAAGCTTTCTTT.

The genes are TRBV6-1 and TRBJ1-5; a weak D match, TRBD1 (6 bases). CDR1 MNHNS and CDR2 SASEGT come from the germline V gene. The CDR3 is made up of 16 amino acids. V lost 4 bases to trimming and J lost 6 bases, with 19 bases between them. The CDR3 DNA reads as TGTGCCAGCAGTGGGGGCCGTGGACAGTATGGTCAGCCCCAGCATTTT. The encoded protein is CASSGGRGQYGQPQHF.

This sequence joins TRBV19 and TRBJ1-2; possible D gene TRBD1, 6 bases. Trimming stripped 5 bases from V and 6 bases from J, with 13 bases between. The CDR3 runs to 13 residues. The V gene's germline CDR1 is LNHDA and CDR2 SQIVND (reference sequence). The CDR3 region is CASSPPGTNGYTF. The DNA of the CDR3 is TGTGCCAGTAGTCCCCCCGGGACAAATGGCTACACCTTC.

This chain links TRBV9 with TRBJ2-1, with 10 bases lining up with TRBD2. The CDR3 length is 14 residues. The J segment lost 15 bases and the V segment lost 4 bases, leaving 13 bases of the junction unmatched. Germline lookup yields CDR1 SGDLS and CDR2 YYNGEE. The CDR3 DNA follows: TGTGCCAGCAGCCCTGGGACTAGCGACAGCATTTGGTTCTTC. The encoded protein is CASSPGTSDSIWFF.

The chain recombines TRBV6-6 with TRBJ2-2; D is perhaps TRBD1 (6 bases). Deletions cut 2 bases from V and 1 base from J, with 8 bases between. CDR1 MNHNY and CDR2 SVGAGI come from the germline V gene (reference sequence). The CDR3 has 15 amino acids. The CDR3 region has the DNA TGTGCCAGCAGTTACGAGGGACAGAACACCGGGGAGCTGTTTTTT. Translating gives CASSYEGQNTGELFF.

The rearrangement joins TRBV19 to TRBJ2-2; 9 bases are shared with TRBD2. The CDR3 runs to 16 residues. Germline V CDR1 and CDR2: LNHDA, SQIVND (reference sequence). Unmatched junction bases numbered 8, after V lost 3 bases and J lost 6 bases. CDR3 sequence (DNA): TGTGCCAGTAGTATTGGTATTAGCGGGAGAGCCGGGGAGCTGTTTTTT. Its protein is CASSIGISGRAGELFF.

The chain uses TRBV19 and TRBJ2-5, with D maybe TRBD2 (6 bases). V lost 5 bases, J lost 12 bases, and 13 bases lay in between. The CDR3 consists of 11 residues. CDR1 LNHDA and CDR2 SQIVND come from the germline V gene (reference sequence). The CDR3 sequence is CASSDGSGEYF. In DNA form, the CDR3 reads TGTGCCAGTAGTGACGGATCGGGGGAGTACTTC.

The chain couples TRBV7-8 to TRBJ1-1; 10 nucleotides match TRBD1. This CDR3 spans 19 amino acids. V dropped 4 bases and J dropped 1; count of bases not matched to a gene: 15. Germline V gene data show CDR1 as SGHVS and CDR2 as FQNEAQ. Here the CDR3 reads CASSSARARQGAGNTEAFF. CDR3 nucleotide sequence: TGTGCCAGCAGCTCAGCGAGAGCTAGACAGGGGGCTGGGAACACTGAAGCTTTCTTT.

This clone was seen a single time. This chain uses TRBV25-1 with TRBJ2-1, with TRBD2 matching over 9 bases. CDR1 is MGHDK and CDR2 is SYGVNS in the germline V gene. CDR3 length: 15 residues. Losses at the gene ends were 6 bases for V and 4 bases for J; bases not matched to a gene: 7. CDR3 coding DNA: TGTGCCAGCAGGCCCGGGACTAGCTTTTACAATGAGCAGTTCTTC. Protein sequence: CASRPGTSFYNEQFF.

V gene TRBV10-3 combines with J gene TRBJ2-7; D might be TRBD1 (8 bases). CDR1 is ENHRY and CDR2 is SYGVKD in the germline V gene. The CDR3 covers 18 residues. With 5 bases removed from V and 3 bases from J, the gap between germline ends came to 26 bases. This chain's CDR3 is CAISSTQRGGQALYEQYF. In DNA form, the CDR3 reads TGTGCCATCAGTTCTACTCAGAGGGGGGGACAGGCCCTCTACGAGCAGTACTTC.